This entry features one T cell receptor (beta chain) sequence. TCRdb keeps only in-frame clones here, not all; method: immunoSEQ multiplex PCR. Of about 77,000 clones listed, about 91% are singletons. Germline V CDR1 and CDR2: MGHRA, YSYEKL. The CDR3 is 16 amino acids. V lost 8 bases, J lost 3 bases, and 12 bases stayed unmatched. This record comes from a study of T cell changes during pregnancy in multiple sclerosis. The specimen comprised peripheral blood, sampled before pregnancy. This receptor was taken from a female donor with multiple sclerosis, enrolled in a pregnancy study. The chain employs TRBV4-1 and TRBJ2-2; 7 bases align to TRBD2. The CDR3 loop is CASGRGAVGYTGELFF. CDR3 coding DNA: TGCGCCAGCGGGAGGGGAGCAGTAGGGTACACCGGGGAGCTGTTTTTT.